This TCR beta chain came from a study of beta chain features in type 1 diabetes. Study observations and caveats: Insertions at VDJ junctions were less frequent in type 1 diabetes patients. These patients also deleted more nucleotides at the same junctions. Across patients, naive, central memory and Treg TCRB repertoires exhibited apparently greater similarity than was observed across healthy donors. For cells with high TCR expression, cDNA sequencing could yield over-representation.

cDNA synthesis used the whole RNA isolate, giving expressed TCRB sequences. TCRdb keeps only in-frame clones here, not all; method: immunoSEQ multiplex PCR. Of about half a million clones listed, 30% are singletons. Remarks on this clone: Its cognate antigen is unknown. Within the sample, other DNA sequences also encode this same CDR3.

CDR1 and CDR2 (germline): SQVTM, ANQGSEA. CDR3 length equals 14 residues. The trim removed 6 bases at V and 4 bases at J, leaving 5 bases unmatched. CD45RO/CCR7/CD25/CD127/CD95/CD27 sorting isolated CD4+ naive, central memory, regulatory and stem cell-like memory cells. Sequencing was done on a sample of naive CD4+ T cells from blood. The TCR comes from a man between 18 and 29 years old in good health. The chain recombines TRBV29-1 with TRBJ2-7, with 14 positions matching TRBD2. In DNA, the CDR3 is TGCAGCGTCTCGGGACTAGCGGGAGTATACGAGCAGTACTTC. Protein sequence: CSVSGLAGVYEQYF.